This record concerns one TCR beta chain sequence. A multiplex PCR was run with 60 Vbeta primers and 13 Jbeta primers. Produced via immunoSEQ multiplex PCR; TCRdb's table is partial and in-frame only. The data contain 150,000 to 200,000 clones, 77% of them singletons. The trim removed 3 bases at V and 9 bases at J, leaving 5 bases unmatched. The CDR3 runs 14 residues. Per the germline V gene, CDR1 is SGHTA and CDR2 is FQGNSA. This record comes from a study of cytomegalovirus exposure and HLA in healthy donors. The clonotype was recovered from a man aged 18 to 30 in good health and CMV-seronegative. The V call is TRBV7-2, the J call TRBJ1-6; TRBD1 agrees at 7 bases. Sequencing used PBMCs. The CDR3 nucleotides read TGTGCCAGCAGCTTTTCAGGGGGTAGTTCACCCCTCCACTTT. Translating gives CASSFSGGSSPLHF.